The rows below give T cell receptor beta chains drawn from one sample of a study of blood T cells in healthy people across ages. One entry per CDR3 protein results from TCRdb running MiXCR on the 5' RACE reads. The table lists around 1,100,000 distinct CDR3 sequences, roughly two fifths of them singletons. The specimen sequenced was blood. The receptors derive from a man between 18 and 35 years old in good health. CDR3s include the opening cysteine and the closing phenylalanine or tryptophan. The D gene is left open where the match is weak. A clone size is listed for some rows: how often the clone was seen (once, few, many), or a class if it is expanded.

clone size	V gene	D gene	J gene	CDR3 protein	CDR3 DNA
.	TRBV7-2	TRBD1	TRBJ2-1	CASSLRQGGFNNEQFF	TGTGCCAGCAGCCTCAGACAGGGGGGATTTAACAATGAGCAGTTCTTC
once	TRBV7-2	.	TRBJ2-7	CASSLGRVRYEQYF	TGTGCCAGCAGCTTAGGGAGGGTGAGGTACGAGCAGTACTTC
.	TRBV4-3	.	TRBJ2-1	CASSGGAFNEQFF	TGCGCCAGCAGCGGGGGGGCATTCAATGAGCAGTTCTTC
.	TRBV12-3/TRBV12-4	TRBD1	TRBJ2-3	CASSHEDRADTQYF	TGTGCCAGCAGTCATGAGGACAGGGCAGATACGCAGTATTTT
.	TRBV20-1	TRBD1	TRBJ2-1	CSARDQETGPRWADELFF	TGCAGTGCTAGAGATCAAGAGACAGGGCCGAGGTGGGCAGATGAGCTGTTCTTC
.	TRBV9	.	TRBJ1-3	CASSVERDTIYF	TGTGCCAGCAGCGTAGAGCGGGACACCATATATTTT
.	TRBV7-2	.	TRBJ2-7	CASRKGDGATYEQYF	TGTGCCAGCAGAAAGGGGGATGGCGCTACCTACGAGCAGTACTTC
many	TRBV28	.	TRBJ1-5	CASSFNQPQHF	TGTGCCAGCAGTTTCAATCAGCCCCAGCATTTT
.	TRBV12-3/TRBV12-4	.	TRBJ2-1	CASSLDIYEQFF	TGTGCCAGCAGCCTTGACATCTATGAGCAGTTCTTC
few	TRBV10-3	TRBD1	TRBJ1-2	CAISESQGAVGYTF	TGTGCCATCAGTGAGTCGCAGGGGGCTGTTGGCTACACCTTC
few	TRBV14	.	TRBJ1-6	CASSLQGTYNSPLHF	TGTGCCAGCAGCCTGCAGGGGACATATAATTCACCCCTCCACTTT
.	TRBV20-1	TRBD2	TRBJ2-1	CSAALVAGGYNEQFF	TGCAGTGCTGCTTTAGTAGCGGGGGGATACAATGAGCAGTTCTTC
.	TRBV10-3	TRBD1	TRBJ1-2	CAITKDRAGYGYTF	TGTGCCATCACCAAGGACAGGGCGGGCTATGGCTACACCTTC
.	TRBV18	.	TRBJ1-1	CASSPRGSAISNTEAFF	TGTGCCAGCTCACCAAGGGGGTCGGCGATTTCGAACACTGAAGCTTTCTTT
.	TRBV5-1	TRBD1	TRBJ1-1	CASSYDRGDTEAFF	TGCGCCAGCAGCTACGACAGGGGAGACACTGAAGCTTTCTTT
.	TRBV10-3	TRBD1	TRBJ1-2	CAIRETGTGGNVFYGCTF	TGTGCCATCAGAGAGACCGGGACAGGGGGCAATGTTTTTTATGGCTGCACCTTC
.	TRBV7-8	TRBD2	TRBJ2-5	CASSRYGTREETQYF	TGTGCCAGCAGCCGATACGGGACTAGAGAAGAGACCCAGTACTTC
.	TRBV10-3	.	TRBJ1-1	CAITPAANTEAFF	TGTGCCATCACCCCAGCCGCGAACACTGAAGCTTTCTTT
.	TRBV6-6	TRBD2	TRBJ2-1	CASSYPTSGGFINEQFF	TGTGCCAGCAGCTATCCGACTAGCGGGGGATTCATCAATGAGCAGTTCTTC
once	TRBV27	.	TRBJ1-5	CASSLSRTAISNQPQHF	TGTGCCAGCAGCTTATCCCGGACCGCAATTAGCAATCAGCCCCAGCATTTT
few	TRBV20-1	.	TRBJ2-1	CSARDRQKEGDEQFF	TGCAGTGCTAGAGATCGCCAAAAAGAGGGCGATGAGCAGTTCTTC
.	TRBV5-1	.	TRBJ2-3	CASSFYTAESTDTQYF	TGCGCCAGCAGCTTTTACACTGCCGAAAGCACAGATACGCAGTATTTT
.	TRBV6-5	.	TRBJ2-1	CASTDNGKTNEQFF	TGTGCCAGCACCGACAACGGGAAAACCAATGAGCAGTTCTTC
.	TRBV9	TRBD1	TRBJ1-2	CASSVTTGLSGYTF	TGTGCCAGCAGCGTAACGACAGGGCTCAGCGGCTACACCTTC
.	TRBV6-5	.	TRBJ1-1	CASSYDPKTQQGNWGETEAFF	TGTGCCAGCAGTTACGACCCAAAAACTCAACAGGGCAACTGGGGGGAGACTGAAGCTTTCTTT
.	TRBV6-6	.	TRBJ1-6	CASSKRTGSPLHF	TGTGCCAGCAGTAAACGGACGGGGTCACCCCTCCACTTT
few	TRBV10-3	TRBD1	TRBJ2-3	CATATGSDTQYF	TGTGCCACGGCGACAGGGTCAGATACGCAGTATTTT
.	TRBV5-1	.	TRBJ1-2	CASSPDWGGGYTF	TGCGCCAGCAGCCCGGACTGGGGTGGAGGCTACACCTTC
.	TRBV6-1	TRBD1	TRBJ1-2	CASSDFGRQGRYGYTF	TGTGCCAGCAGTGACTTCGGGAGACAGGGTCGATATGGCTACACCTTC
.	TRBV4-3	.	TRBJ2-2	CASSQAHGSAVGELFF	TGCGCCAGCAGCCAAGCCCACGGCTCGGCGGTAGGGGAGCTGTTTTTT
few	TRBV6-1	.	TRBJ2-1	CASDRTVNNEQFF	TGTGCCAGCGATCGGACAGTTAACAATGAGCAGTTCTTC
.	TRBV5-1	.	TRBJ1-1	CASSLSTRVSRNTEAFF	TGCGCCAGCAGCTTGTCAACAAGGGTCTCTCGGAACACTGAAGCTTTCTTT
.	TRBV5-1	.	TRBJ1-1	CASSLAGDSTEAFF	TGCGCCAGCAGCTTGGCAGGGGACTCCACTGAAGCTTTCTTT
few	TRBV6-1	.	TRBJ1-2	CASTRDFPGDGYTF	TGTGCCAGCACTAGAGACTTCCCTGGGGATGGCTACACCTTC
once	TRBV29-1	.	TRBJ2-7	CSGEERAGDEQYF	TGCAGCGGTGAGGAGAGGGCCGGGGACGAGCAGTACTTC
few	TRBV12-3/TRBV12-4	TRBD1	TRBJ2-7	CASSLRQGVIYEQYF	TGTGCCAGCAGTTTAAGGCAGGGGGTAATCTACGAGCAGTACTTC
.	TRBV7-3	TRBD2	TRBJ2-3	CASGLPSGGTDTQYF	TGTGCCAGCGGCTTACCTAGCGGGGGCACAGATACGCAGTATTTT
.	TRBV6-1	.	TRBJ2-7	CALSGGDSYEQYF	TGTGCCTTATCTGGCGGGGACTCTTACGAGCAGTACTTC
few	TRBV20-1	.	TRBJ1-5	CSASTGFDSNQPQHF	TGCAGTGCTAGTACAGGTTTTGATAGCAATCAGCCCCAGCATTTT
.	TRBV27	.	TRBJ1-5	CASSLSMEGYQPQHF	TGTGCCAGCAGTTTATCGATGGAGGGGTACCAGCCCCAGCATTTT
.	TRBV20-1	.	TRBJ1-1	CSANRNTEAFF	TGCAGCGCGAATAGGAACACTGAAGCTTTCTTT